Sequencing of this T cell receptor (beta chain) was carried out in a study of blood T cells in healthy people across ages. General study results and limits: Since the PBMCs were unsorted, naive and antigen-experienced cells could not be conclusively compared. Greater diversity and more naive CD4+ cells were seen in long-lived donors than in aged donors.

A sample-barcoded 5' primer and a J-beta primer mix were used in a second PCR of about 6 to 12 cycles. There were at least 2.5 million CDR3-containing paired-end reads obtained from each sample. In TCRdb, the 5' RACE reads were re-called with MiXCR into one record per CDR3 protein. This table holds about 400,000 distinct CDR3 sequences, about half found once. Isolation per sample recovered at least 6.5 million PBMCs. With regard to this clonotype: The antigen remains unidentified.

Trimming at V came to 5 bases and at J to 3 bases, leaving 6 bases not matched to a gene. This CDR3 spans 15 amino acids. Germline CDR1 reads SGHVS; CDR2 reads FNYEAQ. The sample was blood. The clonotype comes from a man in his fifties or sixties in good health. The V gene is TRBV7-6, the J gene TRBJ1-4, with 7 positions matching TRBD1. Here the CDR3 reads CASSIRTGPNEKLFF. In DNA, the CDR3 is TGTGCCAGCAGCATTCGGACAGGCCCTAATGAAAAACTGTTTTTT.